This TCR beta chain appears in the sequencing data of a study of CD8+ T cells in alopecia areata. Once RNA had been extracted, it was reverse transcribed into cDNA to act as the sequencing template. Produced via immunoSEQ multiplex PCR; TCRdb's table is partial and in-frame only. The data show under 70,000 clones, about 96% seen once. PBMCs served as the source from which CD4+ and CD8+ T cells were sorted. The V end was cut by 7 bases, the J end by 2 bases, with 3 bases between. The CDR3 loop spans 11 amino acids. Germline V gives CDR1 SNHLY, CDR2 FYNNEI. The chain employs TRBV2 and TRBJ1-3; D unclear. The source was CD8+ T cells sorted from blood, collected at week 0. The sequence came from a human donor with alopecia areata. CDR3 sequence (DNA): TGTGCCAGCACGCCTGGAAACACCATATATTTT. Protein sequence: CASTPGNTIYF.